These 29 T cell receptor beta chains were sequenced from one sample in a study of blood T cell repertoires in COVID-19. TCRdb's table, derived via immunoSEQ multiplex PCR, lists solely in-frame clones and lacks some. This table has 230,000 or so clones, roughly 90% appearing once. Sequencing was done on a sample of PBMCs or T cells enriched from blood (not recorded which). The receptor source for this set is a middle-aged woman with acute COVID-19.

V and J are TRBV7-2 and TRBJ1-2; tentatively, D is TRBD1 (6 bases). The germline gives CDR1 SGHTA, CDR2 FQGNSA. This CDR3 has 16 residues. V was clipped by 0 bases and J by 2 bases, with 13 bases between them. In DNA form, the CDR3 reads TGTGCCAGCAGCTTAGCGAGCTCAGGGGCGAACTATGGCTACACCTTC. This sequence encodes CASSLASSGANYGYTF.

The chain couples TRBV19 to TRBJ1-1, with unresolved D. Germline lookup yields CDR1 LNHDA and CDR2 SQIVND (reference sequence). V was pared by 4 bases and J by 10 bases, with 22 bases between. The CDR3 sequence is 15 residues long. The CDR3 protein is CASSTSDYMAWGAFF. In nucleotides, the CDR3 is TGTGCCAGTAGTACCTCGGACTATATGGCGTGGGGAGCTTTCTTT.

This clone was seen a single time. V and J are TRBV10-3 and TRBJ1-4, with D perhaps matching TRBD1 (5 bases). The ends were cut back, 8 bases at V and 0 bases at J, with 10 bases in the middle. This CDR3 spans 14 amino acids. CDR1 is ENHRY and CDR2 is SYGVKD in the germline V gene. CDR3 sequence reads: CAIRKGATNEKLFF. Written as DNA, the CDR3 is TGTGCCATCCGGAAAGGGGCAACTAATGAAAAACTGTTTTTT.

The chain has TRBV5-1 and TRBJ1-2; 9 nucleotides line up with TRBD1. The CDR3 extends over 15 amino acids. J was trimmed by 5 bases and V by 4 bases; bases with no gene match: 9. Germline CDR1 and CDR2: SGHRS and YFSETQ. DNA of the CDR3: TGCGCCAGCAGCGGGCCCGGGACAGGGAATTATGGCTACACCTTC. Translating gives CASSGPGTGNYGYTF. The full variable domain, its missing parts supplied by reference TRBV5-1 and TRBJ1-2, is KAGVTQTPRYLIKTRGQQVTLSCSPISGHRSVSWYQQTPGQGLQFLFEYFSETQRNKGNFPGRFSGRQFSNSRSEMNVSTLELGDSALYLCASSGPGTGNYGYTFGSGTRLTVV.

The CDR3 protein is CASRSRDNEQFF. The DNA for the CDR3 is TGTGCCAGCAGGTCGAGGGACAATGAGCAGTTCTTC. The gene calls are TRBV2 and TRBJ2-1; a weak D match, TRBD2 (5 bases). The CDR3 has 12 amino acids. The germline gives CDR1 SNHLY, CDR2 FYNNEI. V lost 6 bases and J lost 5, with 8 bases in between.

Here the CDR3 DNA reads TGTGCCAGTAGCCCCACAGCATCCCCTGGAAACACCATATATTTT. This translates into CASSPTASPGNTIYF. The gene calls are TRBV19 and TRBJ1-3, with D uncertain. CDR1 LNHDA and CDR2 SQIVND come from the germline V gene (reference sequence). V was trimmed by 6 bases and J by 2 bases, leaving 14 bases between them. CDR3 length: 15 residues.

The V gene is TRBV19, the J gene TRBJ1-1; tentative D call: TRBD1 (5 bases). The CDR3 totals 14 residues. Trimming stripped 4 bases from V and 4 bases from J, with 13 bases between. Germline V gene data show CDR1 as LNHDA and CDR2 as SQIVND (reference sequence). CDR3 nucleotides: TGTGCCAGTAGTACGCGATCAGGGCGCACTGAAGCTTTCTTT. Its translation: CASSTRSGRTEAFF.

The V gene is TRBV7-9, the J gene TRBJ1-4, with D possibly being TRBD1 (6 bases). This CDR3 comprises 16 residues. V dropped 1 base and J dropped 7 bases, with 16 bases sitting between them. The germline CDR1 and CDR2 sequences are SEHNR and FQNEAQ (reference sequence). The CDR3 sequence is CASSLEGSGGGEKLFF. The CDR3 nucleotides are TGTGCCAGCAGCTTAGAGGGCTCGGGGGGCGGTGAAAAACTGTTTTTT.

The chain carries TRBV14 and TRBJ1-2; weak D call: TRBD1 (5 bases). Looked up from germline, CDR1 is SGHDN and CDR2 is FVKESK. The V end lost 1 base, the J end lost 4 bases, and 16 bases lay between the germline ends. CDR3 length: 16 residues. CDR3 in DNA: TGTGCCAGCAGCCAAGTCCTTGGGGGGACCCTCTATGGCTACACCTTC. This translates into CASSQVLGGTLYGYTF.

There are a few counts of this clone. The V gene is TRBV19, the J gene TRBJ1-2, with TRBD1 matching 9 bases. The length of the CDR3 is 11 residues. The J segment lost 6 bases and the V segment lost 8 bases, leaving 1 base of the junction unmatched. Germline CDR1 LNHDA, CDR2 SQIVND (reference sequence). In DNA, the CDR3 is TGTGCCAGTCGGACAGGGGATGGCTACACCTTC. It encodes CASRTGDGYTF.

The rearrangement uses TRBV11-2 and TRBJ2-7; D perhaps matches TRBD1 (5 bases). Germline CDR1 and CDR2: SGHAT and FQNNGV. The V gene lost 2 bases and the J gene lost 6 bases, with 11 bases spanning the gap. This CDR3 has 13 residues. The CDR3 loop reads CASSLIPGPEQYV. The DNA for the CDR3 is TGTGCCAGCAGCTTAATTCCAGGGCCCGAGCAGTACGTC.

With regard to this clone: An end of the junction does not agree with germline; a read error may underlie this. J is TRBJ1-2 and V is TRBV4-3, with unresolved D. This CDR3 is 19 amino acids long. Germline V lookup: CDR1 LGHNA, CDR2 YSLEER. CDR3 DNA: TGCGCCAGCAGCCAAGATGCTGAACCTCAGGCCTACACTAGGGAGGGCGATGCCTTC. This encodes CASSQDAEPQAYTREGDAF.

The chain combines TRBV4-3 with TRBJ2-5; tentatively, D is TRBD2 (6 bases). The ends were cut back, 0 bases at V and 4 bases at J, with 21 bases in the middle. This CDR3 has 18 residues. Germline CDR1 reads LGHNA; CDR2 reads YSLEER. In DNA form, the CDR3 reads TGCGCCAGCAGCCAAGATAGCATGGGGCTAGCGCCTCCAGAGACCCAGTACTTC. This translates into CASSQDSMGLAPPETQYF.

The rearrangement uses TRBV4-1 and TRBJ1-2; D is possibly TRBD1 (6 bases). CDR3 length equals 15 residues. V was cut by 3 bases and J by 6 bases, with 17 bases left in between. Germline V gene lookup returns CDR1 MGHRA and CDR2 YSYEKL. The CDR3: CASSHAGRGGHGYTF. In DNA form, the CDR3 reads TGCGCCAGCAGCCATGCCGGGAGGGGGGGCCATGGCTACACCTTC.

DNA of the CDR3: TGTGCCAGCATTAACAGGGAGAACACTGAAGCTTTCTTT. As protein: CASINRENTEAFF. The chain has TRBV6-5 and TRBJ1-1; maybe TRBD1 (6 bases). V was shortened by 7 bases and J by 1 base, with 10 bases between the two germline ends. The CDR3 totals 13 residues. Germline CDR1 and CDR2: MNHEY and SVGAGI.

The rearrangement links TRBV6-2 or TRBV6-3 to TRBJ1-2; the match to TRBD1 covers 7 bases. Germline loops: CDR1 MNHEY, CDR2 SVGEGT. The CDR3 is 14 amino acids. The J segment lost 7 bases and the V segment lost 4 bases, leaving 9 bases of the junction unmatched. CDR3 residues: CASSFPGTALGYTF. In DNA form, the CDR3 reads TGTGCCAGCAGTTTTCCAGGGACAGCCCTTGGCTACACCTTC.

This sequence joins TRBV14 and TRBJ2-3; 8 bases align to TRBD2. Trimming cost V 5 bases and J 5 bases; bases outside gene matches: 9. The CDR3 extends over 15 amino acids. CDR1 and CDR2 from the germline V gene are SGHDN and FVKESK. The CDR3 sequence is CASSFSRGGQDTQYF. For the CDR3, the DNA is TGTGCCAGCAGCTTCTCTCGGGGGGGCCAAGATACGCAGTATTTT.

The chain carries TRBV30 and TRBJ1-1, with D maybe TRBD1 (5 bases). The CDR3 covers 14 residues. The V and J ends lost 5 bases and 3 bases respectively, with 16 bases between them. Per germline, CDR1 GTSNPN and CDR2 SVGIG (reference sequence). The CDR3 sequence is CAWAQNLRDTEAFF. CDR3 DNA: TGTGCCTGGGCTCAAAATCTCAGGGACACTGAAGCTTTCTTT. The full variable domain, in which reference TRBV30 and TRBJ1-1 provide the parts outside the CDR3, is SQTIHQWPATLVQPVGSPLSLECTVEGTSNPNLYWYRQAAGRGLQLLFYSVGIGQISSEVPQNLSASRPQDRQFILSSKKLLLSDSGFYLCAWAQNLRDTEAFFGQGTRLTVV.

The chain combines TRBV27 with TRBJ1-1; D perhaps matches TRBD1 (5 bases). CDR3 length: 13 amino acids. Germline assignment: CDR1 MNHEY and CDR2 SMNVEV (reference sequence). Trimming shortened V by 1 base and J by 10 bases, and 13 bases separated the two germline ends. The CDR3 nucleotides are TGTGCCAGCAGTTTATATCAAGGGAGGGGAGCTTTCTTT. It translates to CASSLYQGRGAFF.

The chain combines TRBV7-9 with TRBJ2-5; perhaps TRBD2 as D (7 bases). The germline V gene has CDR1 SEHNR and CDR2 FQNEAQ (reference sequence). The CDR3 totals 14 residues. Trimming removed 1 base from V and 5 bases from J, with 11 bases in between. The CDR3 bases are TGTGCCAGCAGCTTAGGGGGGGGCCTGGAGACCCAGTACTTC. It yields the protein CASSLGGGLETQYF.

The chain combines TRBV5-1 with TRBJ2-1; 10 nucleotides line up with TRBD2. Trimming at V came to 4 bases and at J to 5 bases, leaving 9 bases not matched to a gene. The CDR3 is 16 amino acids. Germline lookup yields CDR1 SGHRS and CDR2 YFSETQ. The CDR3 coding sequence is TGCGCCAGCAGCCCAAGCGGGGGGGCCGGGGACAATGAGCAGTTCTTC. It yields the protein CASSPSGGAGDNEQFF.

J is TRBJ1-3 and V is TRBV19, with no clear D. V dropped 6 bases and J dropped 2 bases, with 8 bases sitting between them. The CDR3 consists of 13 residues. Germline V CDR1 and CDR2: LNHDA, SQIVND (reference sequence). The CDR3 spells CASRSQAGNTIYF. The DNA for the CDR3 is TGTGCCAGTAGGTCGCAGGCTGGAAACACCATATATTTT.

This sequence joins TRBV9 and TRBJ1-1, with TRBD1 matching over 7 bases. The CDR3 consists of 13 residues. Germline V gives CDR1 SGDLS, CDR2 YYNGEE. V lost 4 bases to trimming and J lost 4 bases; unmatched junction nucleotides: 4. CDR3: CASSFGQATEAFF. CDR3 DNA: TGTGCCAGCAGCTTTGGACAGGCCACTGAAGCTTTCTTT.

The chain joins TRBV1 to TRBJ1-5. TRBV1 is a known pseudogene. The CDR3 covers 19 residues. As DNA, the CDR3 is TGCACCAGCTATTACGATGGGGGGAAAAGTATTATGGGCAATCAGCCCCAGCATTTT. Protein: CTSYYDGGKSIMGNQPQHF.

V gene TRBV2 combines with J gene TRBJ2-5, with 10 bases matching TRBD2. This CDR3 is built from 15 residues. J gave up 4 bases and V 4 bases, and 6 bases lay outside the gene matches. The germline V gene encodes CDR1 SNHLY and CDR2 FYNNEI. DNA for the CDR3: TGTGCCAGCAGTGGGACTAGCGGCGGTGGAGAGACCCAGTACTTC. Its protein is CASSGTSGGGETQYF.

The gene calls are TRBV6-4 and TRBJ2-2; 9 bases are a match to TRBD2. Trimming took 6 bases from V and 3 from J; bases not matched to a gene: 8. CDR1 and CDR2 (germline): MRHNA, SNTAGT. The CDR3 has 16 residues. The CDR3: CASSPGLARDTGELFF. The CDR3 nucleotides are TGTGCCAGCAGCCCAGGACTAGCGCGTGACACCGGGGAGCTGTTTTTT.

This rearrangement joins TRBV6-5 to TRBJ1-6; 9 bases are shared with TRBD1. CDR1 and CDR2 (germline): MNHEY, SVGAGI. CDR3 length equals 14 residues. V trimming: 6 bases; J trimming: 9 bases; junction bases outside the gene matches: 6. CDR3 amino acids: CASRRTGDISPLHF. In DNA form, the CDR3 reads TGTGCCAGCAGGCGGACAGGGGATATTTCACCCCTCCACTTT.

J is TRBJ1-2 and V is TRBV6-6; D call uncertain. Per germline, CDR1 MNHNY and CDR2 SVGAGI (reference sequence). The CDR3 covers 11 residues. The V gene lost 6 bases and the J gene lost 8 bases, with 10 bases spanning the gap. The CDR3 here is CASSSAGGYTF. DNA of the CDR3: TGTGCCAGCAGCTCGGCGGGAGGCTACACCTTC.

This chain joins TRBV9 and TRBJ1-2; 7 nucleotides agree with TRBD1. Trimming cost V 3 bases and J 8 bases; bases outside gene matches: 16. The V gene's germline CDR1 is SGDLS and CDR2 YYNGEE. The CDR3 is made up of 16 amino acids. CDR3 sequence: CASSANRQGRGAGYTF. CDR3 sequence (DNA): TGTGCCAGCAGCGCCAACCGACAGGGACGGGGTGCGGGCTACACCTTC.